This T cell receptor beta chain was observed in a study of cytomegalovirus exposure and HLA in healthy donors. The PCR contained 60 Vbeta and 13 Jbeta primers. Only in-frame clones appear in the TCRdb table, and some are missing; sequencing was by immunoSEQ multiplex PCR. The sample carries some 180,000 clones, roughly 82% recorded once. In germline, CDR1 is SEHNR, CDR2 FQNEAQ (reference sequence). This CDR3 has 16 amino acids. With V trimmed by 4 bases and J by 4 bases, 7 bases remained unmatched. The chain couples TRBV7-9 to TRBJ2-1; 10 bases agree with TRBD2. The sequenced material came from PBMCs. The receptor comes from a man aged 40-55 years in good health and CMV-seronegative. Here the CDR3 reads CASSSQGLAAYNEQFF. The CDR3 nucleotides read TGTGCCAGCAGCTCCCAAGGACTAGCGGCTTACAATGAGCAGTTCTTC.